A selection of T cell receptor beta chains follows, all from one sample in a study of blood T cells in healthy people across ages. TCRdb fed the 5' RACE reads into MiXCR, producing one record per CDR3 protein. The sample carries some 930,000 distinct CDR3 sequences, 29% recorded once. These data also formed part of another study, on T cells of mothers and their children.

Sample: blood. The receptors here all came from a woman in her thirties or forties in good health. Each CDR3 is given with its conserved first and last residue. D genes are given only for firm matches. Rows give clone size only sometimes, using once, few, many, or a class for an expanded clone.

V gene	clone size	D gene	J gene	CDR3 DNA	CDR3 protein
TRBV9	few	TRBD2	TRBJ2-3	TGTGCCAGCAGCCCGATACCAATAGCGGGGGGAAACACAGATACGCAGTATTTT	CASSPIPIAGGNTDTQYF
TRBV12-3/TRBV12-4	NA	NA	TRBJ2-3	TGTGCCAGCACCTGGGGGCAGGGGCCTTGGGGCACAGATACGCAGTATTTT	CASTWGQGPWGTDTQYF
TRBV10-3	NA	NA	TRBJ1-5	TGTGCCATCAGCCTCGGACCGCCCGATAGCAATCAGCCCCAGCATTTT	CAISLGPPDSNQPQHF
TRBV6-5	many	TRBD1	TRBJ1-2	TGTGCCAGCAGTTCTGCGCAGGGGGCGATTAACTATGGCTACACCTTC	CASSSAQGAINYGYTF
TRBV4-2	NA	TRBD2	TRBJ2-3	TGTGCCAGCAGCCACTCGACTAGCGGGGGCCCAGATACGCAGTATTTT	CASSHSTSGGPDTQYF
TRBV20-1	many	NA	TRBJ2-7	TGCAGTGCTAGAGATGTGGCGGGGTTGGGCGAGCAGTACTTC	CSARDVAGLGEQYF
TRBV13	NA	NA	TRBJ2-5	TGTGCCAGCAGTATCCGGGGGGCTCAAGAGACCCAGTACTTC	CASSIRGAQETQYF
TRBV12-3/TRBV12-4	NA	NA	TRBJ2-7	TGTGCCAGCAGTCTTACAGGGTTGGCCTACGAGCAGTACTTC	CASSLTGLAYEQYF
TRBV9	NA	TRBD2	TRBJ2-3	TGTGCCAGCAGCCCGCGGGGGGTCACCACAGATACGCAGTATTTT	CASSPRGVTTDTQYF
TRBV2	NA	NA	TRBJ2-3	TGTGCCAGCAGTTCTGAAAGGACAGTCTCAGATACGCAGTATTTT	CASSSERTVSDTQYF
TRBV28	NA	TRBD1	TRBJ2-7	TGTGCCAGCAGTCCCCCCCTGACAGGGAAAGGACTCGAGCAGTACTTC	CASSPPLTGKGLEQYF
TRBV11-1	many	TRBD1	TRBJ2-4	TGTGCCAGCAGCCGAGGGACAGGCGGGTTTCAGTACTTC	CASSRGTGGFQYF
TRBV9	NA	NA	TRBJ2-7	TGTGCCAGCAGCGTAGGGATCCGAGAGGGCTACGAGCAGTACTTC	CASSVGIREGYEQYF
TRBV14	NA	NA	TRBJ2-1	TGTGCCAGCAGCCAAGATACTCTGGCAGGGAGCTCCTACAATGAGCAGTTCTTC	CASSQDTLAGSSYNEQFF
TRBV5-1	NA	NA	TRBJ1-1	TGCGCCAGCAGCTTGGAGGGACCCCACCTGAACACTGAAGCTTTCTTT	CASSLEGPHLNTEAFF
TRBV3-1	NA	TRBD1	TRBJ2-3	TGTGCCAGCAGCCAAGAGAATTGGGAGACAGGGGCCAGAGATACGCAGTATTTT	CASSQENWETGARDTQYF
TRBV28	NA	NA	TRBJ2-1	TGTGCCAGCAGTTACTCGGGGAATGAGCAGTTCTTC	CASSYSGNEQFF
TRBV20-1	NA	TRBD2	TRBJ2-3	TGCAGTGCTAGAGGGTCAGCGGGGGGGATCTTGGATACGCAGTATTTT	CSARGSAGGILDTQYF
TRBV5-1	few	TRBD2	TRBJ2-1	TGCGCCAGCCACGCCACTAGCGGGGGAAGGTACAATGAGCAGTTCTTC	CASHATSGGRYNEQFF
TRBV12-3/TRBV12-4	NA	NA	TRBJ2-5	TGTGCCAGCAGTTTACGCCAGGGGTGGGGGGAGACCCAGTACTTC	CASSLRQGWGETQYF
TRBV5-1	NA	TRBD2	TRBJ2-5	TGCGCCAGCAGCGTGGAGGGACTAGCGGGGGAGACCCAGTACTTC	CASSVEGLAGETQYF
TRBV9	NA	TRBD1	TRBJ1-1	TGTGCCAGCAGCCCCCGTCCCTGGGACAGGGGGCGCGGCACTGAAGCTTTCTTT	CASSPRPWDRGRGTEAFF